This entry features one TCR beta chain sequence. The data originate from a study of blood T cell repertoires in COVID-19. At the level of the study: Acute and convalescent COVID-19 specimens originated in the United States, Italy and Spain. The analysed material was cDNA or gDNA that came from T cells, B-cell-depleted T cells, or PBMCs.

This CDR3 comprises 11 residues. CDR1 LNHDA and CDR2 SQIVND come from the germline V gene (reference sequence). The V end lost 7 bases, the J end lost 0 bases, and 3 bases lay between the germline ends. Cohort placement rested on clinical history that participants reported themselves. The assay was immunoSEQ multiplex PCR, and TCRdb's table has in-frame clones only and misses some. Among about 310,000 clones listed, about 87% were seen once. The chain combines TRBV19 with TRBJ1-1; D remains unclear. Sequencing input: PBMCs or T cells enriched from blood (not recorded which). This TCR was recovered from a woman aged 18-29 years who had recovered from COVID-19. For the CDR3, the DNA is TGTGCCAGTAAGCTGAACACTGAAGCTTTCTTT. Translated: CASKLNTEAFF.